The 12 T cell receptor beta chains below come from one sample, sequenced in a study of type 1 and type 2 diabetes patients. Amplification started from genomic DNA. The TCR beta CDR3 region was amplified using 30 forward and 13 reverse primers. In TCRdb, the multiplex PCR reads were re-called with MiXCR into one record per CDR3 protein. Here the sample spans some 250,000 distinct CDR3 sequences, around 47% being singletons. The source material was peripheral blood mononuclear cells (PBMCs). Receptor source: a young man with type 2 diabetes.

The rearrangement uses TRBV5-1 and TRBJ2-5; 7 bases are a match to TRBD1. V shed 6 bases and J 5 bases; nucleotides not matched to a gene: 10. The CDR3 spans 14 residues. Germline assignment: CDR1 SGHRS and CDR2 YFSETQ. In nucleotides, the CDR3 is TGCGCCAGCACCCCTTACACAGGGGACGAGACCCAGTACTTC. Translation: CASTPYTGDETQYF.

This clonotype came up once. The genes are TRBV5-6 and TRBJ1-1; maybe TRBD1 (6 bases). CDR1 and CDR2 (germline): SGHDT, YYEEEE. With 0 bases removed from V and 5 bases from J, the gap between germline ends came to 17 bases. CDR3 size: 16 residues. The CDR3 nucleotides read TGTGCCAGCAGCTTGGGAATGGGGGCGCAAAGGACTGAAGCTTTCTTT. Translation gives CASSLGMGAQRTEAFF.

At least ten counts were recorded for this clonotype. The rearrangement uses TRBV15 and TRBJ2-3, with D unclear. CDR3 length: 13 amino acids. In germline, CDR1 is LNHNV, CDR2 YYDKDF (reference sequence). Trimming shortened V by 0 bases and J by 6 bases, and 7 bases separated the two germline ends. Here the CDR3 DNA reads TGTGCCACCAGCAGAGATTTTGGGGATACGCAGTATTTT. This gives the protein CATSRDFGDTQYF.

This clonotype has only one observation. The chain uses TRBV6-1 and TRBJ1-4; TRBD1 matches 8 bases. The CDR3 is made up of 15 amino acids. Germline lookup yields CDR1 MNHNS and CDR2 SASEGT. The ends lost 4 bases at V and 6 bases at J; junction bases unmatched: 7. The CDR3: CASSAPGQAHEKLFF. The CDR3 DNA sequence: TGTGCCAGCAGTGCACCGGGACAGGCCCATGAAAAACTGTTTTTT.

The chain joins TRBV20-1 to TRBJ2-1, with D perhaps TRBD2 (6 bases). The V gene lost 3 bases and the J gene lost 9 bases, with 15 bases spanning the gap. The CDR3 covers 13 residues. Germline V lookup: CDR1 DFQATT, CDR2 SNEGSKA (reference sequence). In nucleotides, the CDR3 is TGCAGTGCTAGTGGCGGGATCGAGGGTGAGCAGTTCTTC. Its protein product is CSASGGIEGEQFF.

The V gene is TRBV7-2, the J gene TRBJ1-2; a possible D gene is TRBD1 (6 bases). Germline V CDR1 and CDR2: SGHTA, FQGNSA. Trimming cost V 5 bases and J 1 base, with 17 bases left between them. CDR3 length equals 16 residues. DNA of the CDR3: TGTGCCAGCAGCCAGGGGAGGGCCAGGCTTAACTATGGCTACACCTTC. Translated, it gives CASSQGRARLNYGYTF.

A single count supports this clonotype. The rearrangement joins TRBV2 to TRBJ1-1, with D possibly matching TRBD1 (5 bases). Trimming cost V 6 bases and J 7 bases, with 24 bases left between them. CDR3 length equals 16 residues. Germline V gene data show CDR1 as SNHLY and CDR2 as FYNNEI. DNA for the CDR3: TGTGCCAGCAGCTTTGTGTCTTGGGGGGGGAACGGTGAAGCTTTCTTT. Translated, it gives CASSFVSWGGNGEAFF.

The CDR3, as DNA: TGCGCCACCTCGCGGAGCGGGTTAGTTTCGGCAGGGGAGCTGTTTTTT. It specifies CATSRSGLVSAGELFF. The J gene is TRBJ2-2, the V gene TRBV5-1; the D gene is possibly TRBD2 (6 bases). This CDR3 region has 16 residues. Trimming left V 9 bases short and J 8 bases short, with 26 bases between. Germline V gives CDR1 SGHRS, CDR2 YFSETQ.

This clonotype was seen a handful of times. The chain joins TRBV30 to TRBJ2-2; possibly TRBD1 or TRBD2 for D (5 bases each). The CDR3 extends over 17 amino acids. V was trimmed by 3 bases and J by 5 bases, leaving 22 bases between them. Per germline, CDR1 GTSNPN and CDR2 SVGIG (reference sequence). CDR3 sequence: CAWREPFAGTRTGELFF. CDR3 bases: TGTGCCTGGAGGGAGCCCTTCGCAGGGACGAGGACCGGGGAGCTGTTTTTT.

V gene TRBV4-1 combines with J gene TRBJ1-2; a possible D gene is TRBD1 (5 bases). V lost 1 base to trimming and J lost 0 bases, with 9 bases between them. Germline V gene data show CDR1 as MGHRA and CDR2 as YSYEKL. The CDR3 totals 15 residues. The CDR3 reads CASSQVEGTNYGYTF. CDR3 nucleotide sequence: TGCGCCAGCAGCCAAGTTGAGGGGACTAACTATGGCTACACCTTC.

This rearrangement joins TRBV6-6 to TRBJ1-1, with D uncertain. Germline CDR1 MNHNY, CDR2 SVGAGI (reference sequence). Trimming pared 8 bases from V and 4 bases from J, leaving 14 bases between. This CDR3 comprises 13 residues. CDR3 sequence: CASRVYRGTEAFF. CDR3 DNA sequence: TGTGCCAGCCGGGTCTATCGAGGCACTGAAGCTTTCTTT.

This clonotype was picked up a small number of times. The chain employs TRBV20-1 and TRBJ1-6; tentative D call: TRBD1 (5 bases). This CDR3 spans 12 amino acids. The ends were cut back, 6 bases at V and 16 bases at J, with 19 bases in the middle. The germline gives CDR1 DFQATT, CDR2 SNEGSKA (reference sequence). CDR3 DNA sequence: TGCAGTGCGGAAACAAGGGGAACCGTGCTCCACTTT. Protein product: CSAETRGTVLHF.